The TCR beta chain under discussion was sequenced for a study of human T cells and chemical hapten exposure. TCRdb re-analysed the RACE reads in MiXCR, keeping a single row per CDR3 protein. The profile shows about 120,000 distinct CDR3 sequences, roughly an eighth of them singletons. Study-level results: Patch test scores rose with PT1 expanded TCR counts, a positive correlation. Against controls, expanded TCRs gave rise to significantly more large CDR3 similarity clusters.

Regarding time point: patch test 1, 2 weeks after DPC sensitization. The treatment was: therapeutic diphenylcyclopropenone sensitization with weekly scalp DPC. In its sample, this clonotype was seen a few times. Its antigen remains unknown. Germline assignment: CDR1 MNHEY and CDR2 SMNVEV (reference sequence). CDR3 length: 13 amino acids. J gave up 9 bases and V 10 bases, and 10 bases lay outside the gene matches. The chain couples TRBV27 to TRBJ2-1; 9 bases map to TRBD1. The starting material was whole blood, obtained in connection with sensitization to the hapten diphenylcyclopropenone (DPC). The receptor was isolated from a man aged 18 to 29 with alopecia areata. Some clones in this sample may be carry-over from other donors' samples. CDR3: CATAQGAVIEQFF. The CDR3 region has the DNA TGTGCCACCGCACAGGGGGCAGTGATTGAGCAGTTCTTC.